Below, 8 T cell receptor beta chains from the same sample are listed, as sequenced in a study of T cells expressing NK-cell markers. TCRdb re-called the 5' RACE reads, yielding one record per CDR3 amino acid sequence without DNA. The table counts about 380,000 distinct CDR3 sequences; roughly 5.2% lies in the top ten. Sequencing was performed on blood T cells: a sorted CD56 or NKG2C T cell subset, CD4+ or CD8+ T cells, or bulk PBMC T cells (not recorded which). The receptors here all came from a man aged 18 to 69 in good health.

This chain uses TRBV11-2 with TRBJ2-1; TCRdb's D call, TRBD2, is unchecked because there is no DNA. Germline CDR1 reads SGHAT; CDR2 reads FQNNGV. There are 18 residues in the CDR3. The CDR3 sequence: CASSVTSGGKGTYNEQFF.

V is TRBV2 and J is TRBJ2-6. From germline, CDR1 is SNHLY and CDR2 FYNNEI. This CDR3 has 15 residues. Here the CDR3 reads CASSDGVHGANVLTF.

The chain uses TRBV20-1 and TRBJ2-3; there is no DNA to check the TCRdb D call of TRBD1. The CDR3 loop spans 20 amino acids. Germline values: CDR1 DFQATT, CDR2 SNEGSKA (reference sequence). The CDR3 protein is CSARDPFNLGRGLSTDTQYF.

V gene TRBV7-9 combines with J gene TRBJ2-3; the D call from TCRdb, TRBD1, cannot be confirmed without DNA. Germline values: CDR1 SEHNR, CDR2 FQNEAQ (reference sequence). The CDR3 spans 15 residues. The CDR3 protein is CASSFATPGADTQYF.

The CDR3 reads CASSLGVFTGNTGELFF. This rearrangement joins TRBV5-1 to TRBJ2-2. This CDR3 is 17 amino acids long. Germline CDR1 is SGHRS and CDR2 is YFSETQ.

The V and J genes are TRBV7-9 and TRBJ2-1. In germline, CDR1 is SEHNR, CDR2 FQNEAQ (reference sequence). The CDR3 runs to 13 residues. CDR3 loop: CASNRLVYNEQFF.

The chain uses TRBV18 and TRBJ2-7; absent DNA, TCRdb's TRBD2 call cannot be checked. This CDR3 comprises 13 residues. From germline, CDR1 is KGHSH and CDR2 LQKENI. CDR3 loop: CASSSHEGYEQYF.

The V and J genes are TRBV29-1 and TRBJ2-1; TCRdb outputs TRBD1, but without DNA this stays unchecked. The CDR3 spans 13 residues. CDR1 is SQVTM, CDR2 ANQGSEA, per germline. The CDR3 here is CSGGQGTYNEQFF.